This T cell receptor beta chain was captured by sequencing in a study of shared clonotypes between healthy human individuals. Overall study: For every donor, three CD4 naive, three CD4 memory, two CD8 naive and one CD8 memory plates were used.

Worth noting for this clone: Its specificity is unknown.

Study-wide findings and caveats: Having only a few donors restricted how much genetic and exposure-history diversity was captured. Sorted-subset sequencing, rarefaction showed, was incomplete despite large depth.

Clones were read by immunoSEQ multiplex PCR, and TCRdb kept only the in-frame ones, dropping some. This table has about 1,500,000 clones, approximately 96% appearing once. Trimming left V 5 bases short and J 5 bases short, with 13 bases between. CDR3 size: 14 residues. The V gene's germline CDR1 is SGHAT and CDR2 FQNNGV. This clonotype was sampled from a man aged 30 to 39 in good health. The sequenced material came from naive CD4+ T cells sorted from blood. Subset in this sample: CD45RA+ positively selected. This chain joins TRBV11-2 and TRBJ2-4; TRBD2 might be the D (5 bases). CDR3 nucleotide sequence: TGTGCCAGCAGCCTCAGCGGCAGGCAAAACATTCAGTACTTC. Protein sequence: CASSLSGRQNIQYF.